Below are 6 T cell receptor beta chains sequenced from a single sample in a study of shared clonotypes between healthy human individuals (dated by TCRdb to 2019 to 2021). The library was produced with the immunoSEQ multiplex PCR assay. TCRdb provides this immuneACCESS table in a form limited to in-frame rearrangements. Some clones are lacking; in checked studies, under half of them reflect an unresolved V gene, and why the rest are absent is not known. The sample table lists more than 1,200,000 clones, approximately 98.5% of them with a count of one. The ten top clones hold about 0.4% of the sample. Sequencing used naive CD4+ T cells sorted from blood. Read against the paper, the sample's cell subset or site label means: CD45RA+ positively selected. The receptors were gathered from a man aged 25 to 40 in good health.

The J gene is TRBJ1-1, the V gene TRBV25-1; no reliable D call. V lost 5 bases, J lost 2 bases, and 12 bases lay in between. CDR3 length: 14 residues. Germline V gives CDR1 MGHDK, CDR2 SYGVNS. CDR3 coding DNA: TGTGCCAGCAGTCAGCCGGGTTTAAACACTGAAGCTTTCTTT. Its protein is CASSQPGLNTEAFF. The full variable domain, rest sourced from reference TRBV25-1 and TRBJ1-1, is EADIYQTPRYLVIGTGKKITLECSQTMGHDKMYWYQQDPGMELHLIHYSYGVNSTEKGDLSSESTVSRIRTEHFPLTLESARPSHTSQYLCASSQPGLNTEAFFGQGTRLTVV.

The rearrangement joins TRBV9 to TRBJ1-2; D is possibly TRBD1 (6 bases). The ends were cut back, 6 bases at V and 5 bases at J, with 14 bases in the middle. The CDR3 has 13 amino acids. Germline lookup yields CDR1 SGDLS and CDR2 YYNGEE. CDR3 sequence (DNA): TGTGCCAGCACCGGACAGTACCAATATGGCTACACCTTC. Its protein is CASTGQYQYGYTF. The full variable domain, its missing parts supplied by reference TRBV9 and TRBJ1-2, is DSGVTQTPKHLITATGQRVTLRCSPRSGDLSVYWYQQSLDQGLQFLIQYYNGEERAKGNILERFSAQQFPDLHSELNLSSLELGDSALYFCASTGQYQYGYTFGSGTRLTVV.

The chain couples TRBV9 to TRBJ2-7, with 7 positions matching TRBD1. The germline V gene has CDR1 SGDLS and CDR2 YYNGEE. Trimming took 3 bases from V and 5 from J; bases not matched to a gene: 11. The CDR3 runs 15 residues. CDR3: CASSATGTEINEQYF. For the CDR3, the DNA is TGTGCCAGCAGCGCAACCGGGACAGAAATAAACGAGCAGTACTTC.

The chain links TRBV27 to TRBJ2-7; 7 bases map to TRBD1. Germline CDR1 reads MNHEY; CDR2 reads SMNVEV (reference sequence). The CDR3 contains 13 residues. V trimming: 5 bases; J trimming: 5 bases; junction bases outside the gene matches: 6. The DNA for the CDR3 is TGTGCCAGCAGTCCAAGACAGGGCCACGAGCAGTACTTC. Translation gives CASSPRQGHEQYF.

The rearrangement links TRBV5-5 to TRBJ2-7, with TRBD2 identical over 9 bases. Germline V gives CDR1 SGHKS, CDR2 YYEKEE (reference sequence). V gave up 2 bases and J gave up 2 bases; unmatched junction bases: 8. CDR3 length: 16 residues. The CDR3 here is CASSFAIAGAPYEQYF. CDR3 bases: TGTGCCAGCAGCTTCGCAATAGCGGGAGCCCCCTACGAGCAGTACTTC.

This rearrangement joins TRBV7-2 to TRBJ1-5; D gene unclear. The V gene lost 0 bases and the J gene lost 0 bases, with 9 bases spanning the gap. Germline lookup yields CDR1 SGHTA and CDR2 FQGNSA. This CDR3 has 16 residues. The CDR3 region is CASSLASGNSNQPQHF. For the CDR3, the DNA is TGTGCCAGCAGCTTAGCTTCCGGGAATAGCAATCAGCCCCAGCATTTT.